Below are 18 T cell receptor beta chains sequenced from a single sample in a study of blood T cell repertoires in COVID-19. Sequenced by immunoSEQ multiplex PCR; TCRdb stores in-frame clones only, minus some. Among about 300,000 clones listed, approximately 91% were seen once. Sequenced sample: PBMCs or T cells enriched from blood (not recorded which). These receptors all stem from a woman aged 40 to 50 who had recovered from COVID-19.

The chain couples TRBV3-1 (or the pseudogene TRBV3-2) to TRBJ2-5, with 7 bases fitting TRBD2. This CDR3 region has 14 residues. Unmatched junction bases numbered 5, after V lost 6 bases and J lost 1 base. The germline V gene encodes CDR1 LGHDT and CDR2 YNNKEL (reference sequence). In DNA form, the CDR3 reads TGTGCCAGCAGTCCCCTAGCGGCCCAAGAGACCCAGTACTTC. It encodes CASSPLAAQETQYF.

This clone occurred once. The chain's CDR3 is CASSLGGGTGELFF. In DNA, the CDR3 is TGTGCCAGCAGTTTAGGGGGAGGCACCGGGGAGCTGTTTTTT. The chain employs TRBV27 and TRBJ2-2, with a tentative D call TRBD2 (6 bases). The CDR3 loop spans 14 amino acids. Trimming took 2 bases from V and 4 from J, leaving 8 bases between them. Germline V gene lookup returns CDR1 MNHEY and CDR2 SMNVEV (reference sequence).

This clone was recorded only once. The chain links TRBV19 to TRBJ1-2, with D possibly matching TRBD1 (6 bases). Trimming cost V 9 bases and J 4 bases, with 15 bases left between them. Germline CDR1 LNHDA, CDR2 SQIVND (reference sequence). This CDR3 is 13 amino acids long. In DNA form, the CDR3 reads TGTGCCAGCGAGGACAGTCCCTCCTATGGCTACACCTTC. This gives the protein CASEDSPSYGYTF.

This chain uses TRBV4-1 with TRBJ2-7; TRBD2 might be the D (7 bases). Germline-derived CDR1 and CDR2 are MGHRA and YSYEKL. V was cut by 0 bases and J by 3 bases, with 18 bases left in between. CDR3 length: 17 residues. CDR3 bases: TGCGCCAGCAGCCAAGAGGTTAGGGGGGGCCGTCGCTACGAGCAGTACTTC. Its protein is CASSQEVRGGRRYEQYF.

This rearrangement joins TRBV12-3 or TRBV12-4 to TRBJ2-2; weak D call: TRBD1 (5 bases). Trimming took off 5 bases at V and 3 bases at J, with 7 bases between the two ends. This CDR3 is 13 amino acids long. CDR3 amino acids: CASSPRDTGELFF. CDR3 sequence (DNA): TGTGCCAGCAGTCCCAGGGACACCGGGGAGCTGTTTTTT.

The CDR3 DNA reads as TGTGCCAGCAGTCCTAGGACTAGGATAACTACAGATACGCAGTATTTT. It is translated as CASSPRTRITTDTQYF. The rearrangement joins TRBV27 to TRBJ2-3, with 7 bases aligning to TRBD2. This CDR3 contains 16 residues. V shed 5 bases, J shed 3 bases, and the junction held 11 bases outside the gene matches. In germline, CDR1 is MNHEY, CDR2 SMNVEV (reference sequence).

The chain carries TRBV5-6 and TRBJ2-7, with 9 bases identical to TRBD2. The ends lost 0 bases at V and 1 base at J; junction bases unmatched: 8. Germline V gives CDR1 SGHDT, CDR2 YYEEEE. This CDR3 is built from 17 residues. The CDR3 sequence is CASSLGRVSGGSYEQYF. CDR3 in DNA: TGTGCCAGCAGCTTGGGGCGGGTTAGCGGGGGATCCTACGAGCAGTACTTC. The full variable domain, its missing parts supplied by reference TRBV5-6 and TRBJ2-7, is DAGVTQSPTHLIKTRGQQVTLRCSPKSGHDTVSWYQQALGQGPQFIFQYYEEEERQRGNFPDRFSGHQFPNYSSELNVNALLLGDSALYLCASSLGRVSGGSYEQYFGPGTRLTVT.

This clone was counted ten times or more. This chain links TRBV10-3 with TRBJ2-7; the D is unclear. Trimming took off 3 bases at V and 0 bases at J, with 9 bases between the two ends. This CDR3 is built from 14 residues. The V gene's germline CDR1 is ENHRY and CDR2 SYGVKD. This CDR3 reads CAISDSLSSYEQYF. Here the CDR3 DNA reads TGTGCCATCAGTGACTCTCTCAGCTCCTACGAGCAGTACTTC.

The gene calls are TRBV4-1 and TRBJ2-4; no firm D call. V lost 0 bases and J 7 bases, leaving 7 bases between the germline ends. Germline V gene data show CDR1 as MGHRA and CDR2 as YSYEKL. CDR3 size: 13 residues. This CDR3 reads CASSQDAGNIQYF. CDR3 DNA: TGCGCCAGCAGCCAAGATGCCGGGAACATTCAGTACTTC.

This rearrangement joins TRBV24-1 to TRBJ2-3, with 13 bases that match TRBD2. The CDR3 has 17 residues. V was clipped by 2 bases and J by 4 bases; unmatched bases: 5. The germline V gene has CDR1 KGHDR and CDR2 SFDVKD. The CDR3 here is CATSDWGTSGDADTQYF. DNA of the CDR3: TGTGCCACCAGTGATTGGGGGACTAGCGGGGACGCAGATACGCAGTATTTT.

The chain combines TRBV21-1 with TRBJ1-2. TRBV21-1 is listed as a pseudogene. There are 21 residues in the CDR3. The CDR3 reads CASSNHSPFLETGRSNWGYTF. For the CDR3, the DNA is TGTGCCAGCAGCAACCATTCCCCTTTTTTAGAGACGGGGAGGTCTAATTGGGGCTACACCTTC.

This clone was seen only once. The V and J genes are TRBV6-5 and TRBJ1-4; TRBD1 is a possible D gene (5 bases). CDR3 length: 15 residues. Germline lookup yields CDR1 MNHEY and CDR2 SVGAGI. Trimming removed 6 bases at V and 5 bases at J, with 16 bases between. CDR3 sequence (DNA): TGTGCCAGCAGCAACCGACAGACTCCAAATGAAAAACTGTTTTTT. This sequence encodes CASSNRQTPNEKLFF.

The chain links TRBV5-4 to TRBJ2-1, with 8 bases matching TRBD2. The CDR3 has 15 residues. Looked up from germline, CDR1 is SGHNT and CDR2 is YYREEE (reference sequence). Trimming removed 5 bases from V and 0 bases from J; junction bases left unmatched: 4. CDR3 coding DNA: TGTGCCAGCAGATACGGACTAGCCTCCTACAATGAGCAGTTCTTC. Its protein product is CASRYGLASYNEQFF.

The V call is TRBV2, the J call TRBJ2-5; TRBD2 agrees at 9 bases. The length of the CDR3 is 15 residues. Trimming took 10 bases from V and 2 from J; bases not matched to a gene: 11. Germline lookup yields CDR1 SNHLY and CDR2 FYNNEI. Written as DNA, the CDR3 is TGTGCCACATGCCCCGGGCTAGCGGGACAAGAGACCCAGTACTTC. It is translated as CATCPGLAGQETQYF.

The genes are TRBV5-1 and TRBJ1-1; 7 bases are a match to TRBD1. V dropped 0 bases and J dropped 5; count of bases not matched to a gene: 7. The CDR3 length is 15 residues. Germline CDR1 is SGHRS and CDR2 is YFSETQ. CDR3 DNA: TGCGCCAGCAGCTTGGATGCAGGGGGTTATACTGAAGCTTTCTTT. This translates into CASSLDAGGYTEAFF.

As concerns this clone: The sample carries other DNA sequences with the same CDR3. The CDR3 region has the DNA TGCGCCAGCAGCTTGGGGACAGGGAATTATGGCTACACCTTC. Translating gives CASSLGTGNYGYTF. The genes are TRBV5-1 and TRBJ1-2; 8 bases are a match to TRBD1. V lost 0 bases, J lost 5 bases, and 3 bases stayed unmatched. Germline CDR1 is SGHRS and CDR2 is YFSETQ. The CDR3 runs 14 residues.

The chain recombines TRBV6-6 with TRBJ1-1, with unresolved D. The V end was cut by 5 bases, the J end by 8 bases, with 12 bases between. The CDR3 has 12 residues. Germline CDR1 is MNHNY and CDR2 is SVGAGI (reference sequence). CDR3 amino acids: CASSPLPGEAFF. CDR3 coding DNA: TGTGCCAGCAGTCCTTTACCAGGAGAAGCTTTCTTT.

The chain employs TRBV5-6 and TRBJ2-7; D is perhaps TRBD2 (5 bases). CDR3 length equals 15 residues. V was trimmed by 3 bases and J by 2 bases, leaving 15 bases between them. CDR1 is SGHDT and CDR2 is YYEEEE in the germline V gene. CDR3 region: CASSYTSLVTYEQYF. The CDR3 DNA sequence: TGTGCCAGCAGCTACACTAGTCTTGTTACCTACGAGCAGTACTTC.